Sequencing of this T cell receptor beta chain was carried out in a study of shared T cell receptors in the human thymus. Profiled with immunoSEQ multiplex PCR; TCRdb holds only in-frame clones, not every one. Of hundreds of thousands of clones listed, approximately 80% are singletons. J gave up 6 bases and V 3 bases, and 7 bases lay outside the gene matches. CDR3 length: 16 residues. The germline V gene encodes CDR1 WNHNN and CDR2 SYGVQD (reference sequence). These sequences were also reported in another study, on human thymus T cells. Per that paper: Within thymic and blood repertoires, V and J gene usage appeared to be biased.

Sequencing was carried out using thymocytes. This receptor was identified in a boy younger than two with a congenital heart defect. The chain couples TRBV10-1 to TRBJ2-1, with 11 bases fitting TRBD2. This CDR3 is CASSDWVSGRVNEQFF. CDR3 DNA sequence: TGCGCCAGCAGTGATTGGGTTAGCGGGAGGGTCAATGAGCAGTTCTTC.